This T cell receptor beta chain was recovered during a study of shared T cell receptors in the human thymus. Profiled with immunoSEQ multiplex PCR; TCRdb holds only in-frame clones, not every one. The sample has under 700,000 clones, approximately 80% seen once. Per the germline V gene, CDR1 is KGHSH and CDR2 is LQKENI. Trimming removed 3 bases at V and 1 base at J, with 12 bases between. CDR3 size: 15 residues. This sample also appeared in a second study, on human thymus T cells. That source notes: Resections were taken during corrective heart surgery, and the thymus tissue came from these. Thymic and blood repertoires appeared to display a bias in their usage of V and J genes. Unrelated people showed highly overlapping thymic repertoires, related research reported.

The chain is built from TRBV18 and TRBJ1-1; no clear D. Material: thymocytes. The clonotype originates from a boy under two years old with a congenital heart defect. CDR3 protein: CASSPKAGENTEAFF. CDR3 nucleotides: TGTGCCAGCTCACCGAAGGCAGGCGAGAACACTGAAGCTTTCTTT. The whole variable domain, filled in from reference TRBV18 and TRBJ1-1, reads NAGVMQNPRHLVRRRGQEARLRCSPMKGHSHVYWYRQLPEEGLKFMVYLQKENIIDESGMPKERFSAEFPKEGPSILRIQQVVRGDSAAYFCASSPKAGENTEAFFGQGTRLTVV.